The rows below give T cell receptor beta chains drawn from one sample of a study of blood T cell repertoires in COVID-19. Measured with immunoSEQ multiplex PCR; TCRdb has only the in-frame clones, and not every one. The table includes fewer than 350,000 clones, roughly 79% detected once. Specimen: peripheral blood. The receptors stem from a woman aged 55-70 years with active or convalescent COVID-19. Each CDR3 is given with its conserved first and last residue. The D gene is left open where the match is weak. Some rows have no size entry. The others give once, few or many, or a class for an expanded clone.

NA	TRBV13	TRBJ1-2	NA	CASSSQSGVRYGYTF	TGTGCCAGCAGCTCCCAGTCGGGGGTCCGCTATGGCTACACCTTC
NA	TRBV12-3/TRBV12-4	TRBJ1-2	NA	CASSSLSYGYTF	TGTGCCAGCAGCAGTCTTTCCTATGGCTACACCTTC
NA	TRBV2	TRBJ1-1	TRBD1	CASRTGGLSEAFF	TGTGCCAGCAGAACAGGGGGCTTGTCTGAAGCTTTCTTT
NA	TRBV7-2	TRBJ2-5	TRBD2	CASSFTSGGARETQYF	TGTGCCAGCAGTTTTACTAGCGGGGGGGCCCGAGAGACCCAGTACTTC
NA	TRBV19	TRBJ2-5	NA	CASSLFREETQYF	TGTGCCAGTTCCCTGTTTCGCGAAGAGACCCAGTACTTC
NA	TRBV19	TRBJ2-3	TRBD1	CASSADRGPTDTQYF	TGTGCCAGTAGTGCGGACAGGGGGCCCACAGATACGCAGTATTTT
NA	TRBV29-1	TRBJ1-2	TRBD1	CSVAGRQGSRGYGYTF	TGCAGCGTTGCGGGGAGACAGGGGAGTAGGGGCTATGGCTACACCTTC
NA	TRBV19	TRBJ1-1	NA	CASYSNGAFF	TGTGCCAGTTATAGCAATGGAGCTTTCTTT
NA	TRBV9	TRBJ2-7	NA	CASSVGWGHYTTYEQYF	TGTGCCAGCAGCGTAGGTTGGGGACACTACACGACCTACGAGCAGTACTTC
NA	TRBV11-1	TRBJ2-5	NA	CASSLSGETQYF	TGTGCCAGCAGCTTATCAGGGGAGACCCAGTACTTC
NA	TRBV9	TRBJ2-1	TRBD2	CASTEGLAAYNEQFF	TGTGCCAGCACGGAGGGACTAGCGGCCTACAATGAGCAGTTCTTC
NA	TRBV5-4	TRBJ2-3	TRBD2	CASSFLLAGRSTDTQYF	TGTGCCAGCAGCTTCTTACTAGCGGGGAGGAGCACAGATACGCAGTATTTT
NA	TRBV6-6	TRBJ2-1	NA	CASSSSHPSPRNEQFF	TGTGCCAGCAGTTCGAGCCATCCGTCCCCCCGGAATGAGCAGTTCTTC
NA	TRBV7-3	TRBJ2-1	TRBD1	CASSFQQGAYNEQFF	TGTGCCAGCAGCTTTCAACAGGGGGCGTACAATGAGCAGTTCTTC
NA	TRBV20-1	TRBJ1-5	NA	CSASQGGNQPQHF	TGCAGTGCTAGTCAAGGGGGCAATCAGCCCCAGCATTTT
NA	TRBV5-1	TRBJ1-1	NA	CASSLNREGTEAFF	TGCGCCAGCAGCTTGAACAGGGAGGGGACTGAAGCTTTCTTT
NA	TRBV7-2	TRBJ2-5	NA	CASSLALQETQYF	TGTGCCAGCAGCTTAGCCCTGCAAGAGACCCAGTACTTC
NA	TRBV5-8	TRBJ1-5	TRBD1	CASSRGQGTPIHQPQHF	TGTGCCAGCAGCCGGGGACAGGGCACCCCAATCCATCAGCCCCAGCATTTT
NA	TRBV6-5	TRBJ2-5	NA	CASSYGGSGIGETQYF	TGTGCCAGCAGTTACGGCGGGTCCGGTATCGGAGAGACCCAGTACTTC
NA	TRBV7-8	TRBJ2-5	TRBD2	CASSLVRLAGGLETQYF	TGTGCCAGCAGCTTAGTCAGGCTAGCGGGGGGGTTAGAGACCCAGTACTTC
NA	TRBV18	TRBJ2-2	TRBD2	CASSLRTSGQNTGELFF	TGTGCCAGCTCACTAAGGACTAGCGGTCAGAACACCGGGGAGCTGTTTTTT
NA	TRBV9	TRBJ1-1	NA	CASARDTQLNTEAFF	TGTGCCAGCGCTCGGGACACTCAACTGAACACTGAAGCTTTCTTT
NA	TRBV4-3	TRBJ2-7	NA	CASSQVRGRYEQYF	TGCGCCAGCAGCCAAGTTAGGGGCCGCTACGAGCAGTACTTC
NA	TRBV30	TRBJ1-2	NA	CAWSVGLGRRYGYTF	TGTGCCTGGAGTGTAGGTTTGGGGCGCCGTTATGGCTACACCTTC
NA	TRBV7-2	TRBJ2-1	TRBD2	CASSMTSGTGRWFF	TGTGCCAGCAGCATGACTAGCGGGACCGGGCGGTGGTTCTTC
NA	TRBV11-2	TRBJ1-3	NA	CASAADGNTIYF	TGTGCCAGCGCGGCAGATGGAAACACCATATATTTT
NA	TRBV7-3	TRBJ2-1	TRBD2	CASSSGLAGGDEQFF	TGTGCCAGCAGCTCGGGACTAGCGGGGGGCGATGAGCAGTTCTTC
NA	TRBV4-1	TRBJ1-4	NA	CASSQVRNDEKLFF	TGCGCCAGCAGCCAAGTGAGGAACGATGAAAAACTGTTTTTT
NA	TRBV30	TRBJ1-5	NA	CAWSVGRGQPQHF	TGTGCCTGGAGTGTGGGGAGGGGTCAGCCCCAGCATTTT
NA	TRBV6-5	TRBJ1-2	NA	CASRIAVYGYTF	TGTGCCAGCCGTATAGCTGTCTATGGCTACACCTTC
NA	TRBV5-6	TRBJ1-2	TRBD1	CASSLRDRGTGGYTF	TGTGCCAGCAGCTTGAGGGACAGGGGAACTGGGGGCTACACCTTC
NA	TRBV2	TRBJ1-1	NA	CASVATEAFF	TGTGCCAGCGTGGCCACTGAAGCTTTCTTT
once	TRBV7-3	TRBJ1-2	NA	CASSANGGLDYGYTF	TGTGCCAGCAGCGCTAACGGGGGTTTAGACTATGGCTACACCTTC
NA	TRBV5-4	TRBJ2-7	NA	CASSFPGQSSSYEQYF	TGTGCCAGCAGCTTCCCAGGACAGTCAAGCTCCTACGAGCAGTACTTC
once	TRBV10-3	TRBJ2-5	NA	CAISGEQGVGETQYF	TGTGCCATCAGTGGGGAACAGGGCGTTGGAGAGACCCAGTACTTC
NA	TRBV5-6	TRBJ2-3	NA	CASSSLDRSITDTQYF	TGTGCCAGCAGCTCACTTGACAGATCCATCACAGATACGCAGTATTTT
NA	TRBV7-2	TRBJ1-3	NA	CASSLRVGDSGNTIYF	TGTGCCAGCAGCTTAAGAGTCGGGGACTCTGGAAACACCATATATTTT
NA	TRBV6-6	TRBJ1-3	NA	CAGGLGRGNTIYF	TGTGCCGGAGGGCTGGGCAGGGGAAACACCATATATTTT
NA	TRBV21-1	TRBJ2-2	NA	CASSKLRGPSNTGELFF	TGTGCCAGCAGCAAACTCAGGGGGCCTTCGAACACCGGGGAGCTGTTTTTT
NA	TRBV10-1	TRBJ2-1	TRBD1	CASSDSGTAYNEQFF	TGCGCCAGCAGTGATTCCGGGACAGCTTACAATGAGCAGTTCTTC
NA	TRBV7-2	TRBJ1-4	NA	CASSFGGVNEKLFF	TGTGCCAGCAGCTTTGGCGGGGTTAATGAAAAACTGTTTTTT
NA	TRBV6-5	TRBJ2-2	TRBD1	CASITDRGSYGELFF	TGTGCCAGCATTACTGACAGGGGGTCTTACGGGGAGCTGTTTTTT
NA	TRBV6-5	TRBJ2-1	NA	CASKETGNYNEQFF	TGTGCCAGCAAAGAGACAGGCAACTACAATGAGCAGTTCTTC
few	TRBV10-3	TRBJ2-7	NA	CAISESTEQYF	TGTGCCATCAGTGAGTCGACAGAGCAGTACTTC
once	TRBV6-5	TRBJ1-5	NA	CASRGWGHSNQPQHF	TGTGCCAGCAGGGGTTGGGGGCATAGCAATCAGCCCCAGCATTTT
NA	TRBV13	TRBJ1-6	TRBD1	CASSRLQGRSYNSPLHF	TGTGCCAGCAGCCGCCTACAGGGGCGAAGCTATAATTCACCCCTCCACTTT
NA	TRBV2	TRBJ1-1	NA	CASSERRAYTEAFF	TGTGCCAGCAGTGAAAGAAGAGCTTACACTGAAGCTTTCTTT
NA	TRBV15	TRBJ2-7	NA	CATRGQGPSYEQYF	TGTGCCACCAGGGGGCAGGGGCCTTCCTACGAGCAGTACTTC
NA	TRBV2	TRBJ1-5	NA	CASSEETVVNQPQHF	TGTGCCAGCAGTGAGGAGACGGTGGTCAATCAGCCCCAGCATTTT
once	TRBV6-5	TRBJ1-4	NA	CASSKRQMSEKLFF	TGTGCCAGCAGTAAAAGACAGATGTCTGAAAAACTGTTTTTT
NA	TRBV7-9	TRBJ2-3	TRBD2	CASSLALAGPTDTQYF	TGTGCCAGCAGTTTGGCCCTAGCGGGGCCCACAGATACGCAGTATTTT
NA	TRBV11-2	TRBJ1-5	TRBD1	CASSLESQTGLQPQHF	TGTGCCAGCAGCTTAGAATCCCAGACAGGGTTGCAGCCCCAGCATTTT